Shown below are 24 T cell receptor beta chains from a single sample sequenced in a study of T-cell reconstitution after alpha-beta-depleted transplantation in children. Unique molecular identifiers were used in preparing the TCRbeta library. TCRdb re-analysed the PCR reads in MiXCR, keeping a single row per CDR3 protein. The sample has 250,000 to 350,000 distinct CDR3 sequences; roughly 9.5% are singletons. This specimen consisted of PBMCs from the stem cell graft donor, obtained from the stem cell graft. These receptor sequences come from a human donor who donated a stem cell graft to a child with SCID.

The chain couples TRBV9 to TRBJ2-3, with 8 bases aligning to TRBD2. CDR3 length: 24 residues. CDR1 and CDR2 (germline): SGDLS, YYNGEE. The ends lost 0 bases at V and 0 bases at J; junction bases unmatched: 27. The CDR3 bases are TGTGCCAGCAGCGTAGGCCCCTCGGCGGGAATCGGGAGCGGGGGCAAGACTAGCACAGATACGCAGTATTTT. Translating gives CASSVGPSAGIGSGGKTSTDTQYF.

The genes are TRBV27 and TRBJ1-1, with 8 bases fitting TRBD1. The germline V gene has CDR1 MNHEY and CDR2 SMNVEV (reference sequence). Trimming at V came to 5 bases and at J to 3 bases, leaving 8 bases not matched to a gene. This CDR3 has 15 residues. For the CDR3, the DNA is TGTGCCAGCAGTACCCTCCAGGGGGCCGACACTGAAGCTTTCTTT. Its protein is CASSTLQGADTEAFF.

CDR3 residues: CASSPRLAGSDTQYF. DNA of the CDR3: TGTGCCAGCTCACCAAGACTAGCGGGGTCAGATACGCAGTATTTT. The rearrangement uses TRBV18 and TRBJ2-3, with TRBD2 matching over 11 bases. V was pared by 2 bases and J by 4 bases, with 2 bases of the junction left unmatched. This CDR3 is 15 amino acids long. The germline V gene encodes CDR1 KGHSH and CDR2 LQKENI.

The chain couples TRBV7-6 to TRBJ2-7; 10 bases line up with TRBD2. J lost 4 bases, V lost 2 bases, and 11 bases had no gene match. CDR3 size: 17 residues. Per germline, CDR1 SGHVS and CDR2 FNYEAQ. The CDR3 DNA reads as TGTGCCAGCAGCTTATCGGTTAGCGGGGGGCCTAGTTACGAGCAGTACTTC. This encodes CASSLSVSGGPSYEQYF. Variable domain in full (rest from reference TRBV7-6 and TRBJ2-7): GAGVSQSPRYKVTKRGQDVALRCDPISGHVSLYWYRQALGQGPEFLTYFNYEAQQDKSGLPNDRFSAERPEGSISTLTIQRTEQRDSAMYRCASSLSVSGGPSYEQYFGPGTRLTVT.

This clonotype was recorded many times. The chain uses TRBV12-3 or TRBV12-4 and TRBJ1-2; 10 bases match TRBD1. V shed 5 bases, J shed 5 bases, and the junction held 8 bases outside the gene matches. The CDR3 runs to 15 residues. The CDR3 coding sequence is TGTGCCAGCAGTACTCGACAGGGGGCTTTTTATGGCTACACCTTC. It codes for CASSTRQGAFYGYTF.

V usage is TRBV18 and J usage is TRBJ2-5; D is perhaps TRBD1 (5 bases). With 2 bases removed from V and 4 bases from J, the gap between germline ends came to 8 bases. The CDR3 totals 13 residues. The germline V gene encodes CDR1 KGHSH and CDR2 LQKENI. The CDR3 sequence is CASSPVGRETQYF. The CDR3 nucleotides are TGTGCCAGCTCACCAGTGGGGCGAGAGACCCAGTACTTC.

V usage is TRBV12-3 or TRBV12-4 and J usage is TRBJ1-1, with 7 bases fitting TRBD1. The CDR3 runs to 12 residues. The J segment lost 7 bases and the V segment lost 7 bases, leaving 6 bases of the junction unmatched. CDR3 region: CASIYRGIEAFF. The DNA of the CDR3 is TGTGCCAGCATTTACAGGGGAATTGAAGCTTTCTTT.

The chain carries TRBV6-2 or TRBV6-3 and TRBJ1-1, with 7 bases that match TRBD1. J gave up 3 bases and V 5 bases, and 6 bases lay outside the gene matches. There are 14 residues in the CDR3. CDR1 is MNHEY and CDR2 is SVGEGT in the germline V gene. For the CDR3, the DNA is TGTGCCAGCAGTCCTGACAGGGATGACACTGAAGCTTTCTTT. Protein sequence: CASSPDRDDTEAFF.

The chain recombines TRBV5-1 with TRBJ2-1; the D call may be TRBD1 or TRBD2 (6 bases each). Trimming took off 5 bases at V and 7 bases at J, with 22 bases between the two ends. There are 16 residues in the CDR3. Germline V CDR1 and CDR2: SGHRS, YFSETQ. DNA for the CDR3: TGCGCCAGCAGAGGAGGGGGGAGGCTCAAATGGAATGAGCAGTTCTTC. As protein: CASRGGGRLKWNEQFF.

The CDR3 reads CASREDGDTQYF. In DNA, the CDR3 is TGCGCCAGCAGGGAGGACGGAGATACGCAGTATTTT. V and J are TRBV5-1 and TRBJ2-3, with D maybe TRBD2 (5 bases). V was cut by 5 bases and J by 5 bases, with 9 bases left in between. The length of the CDR3 is 12 residues. Germline-derived CDR1 and CDR2 are SGHRS and YFSETQ.

The V and J genes are TRBV27 and TRBJ1-1, with D hard to call. CDR1 MNHEY and CDR2 SMNVEV come from the germline V gene (reference sequence). This CDR3 spans 13 amino acids. V shed 2 bases and J shed 6 bases, with 10 bases lying between them. CDR3 protein: CASSLRGEPEAFF. As DNA, the CDR3 is TGTGCCAGCAGTTTACGGGGTGAGCCTGAAGCTTTCTTT.

This clonotype has more than one count but fewer than ten. The chain carries TRBV29-1 and TRBJ2-7, with D possibly being TRBD1 (6 bases). The CDR3 loop spans 12 amino acids. Trimming took 6 bases from V and 1 from J, leaving 10 bases between them. Germline values: CDR1 SQVTM, CDR2 ANQGSEA. This CDR3 is CSVEQGSYEQYF. DNA for the CDR3: TGCAGCGTAGAACAGGGATCCTACGAGCAGTACTTC.

The chain couples TRBV27 to TRBJ2-3, with D perhaps TRBD2 (6 bases). V gave up 7 bases and J gave up 6 bases, with 14 bases separating them. This CDR3 region has 13 residues. The germline gives CDR1 MNHEY, CDR2 SMNVEV (reference sequence). CDR3 DNA sequence: TGTGCCAGCACCGGATGGACTAAGGATACGCAGTATTTT. Its translation is CASTGWTKDTQYF.

The genes are TRBV20-1 and TRBJ2-7; 8 nucleotides agree with TRBD2. The length of the CDR3 is 14 residues. The ends lost 5 bases at V and 6 bases at J; junction bases unmatched: 12. Germline V gives CDR1 DFQATT, CDR2 SNEGSKA (reference sequence). The CDR3 nucleotides are TGCAGTGCTCCAAGTAGCGGGGTAGCTTCCGAGCAGTACTTC. It is translated as CSAPSSGVASEQYF.

This clonotype appeared a few times. The chain uses TRBV5-1 and TRBJ2-1; no firm D call. Germline V gene data show CDR1 as SGHRS and CDR2 as YFSETQ. Trimming cost V 4 bases and J 7 bases, with 9 bases left between them. The CDR3 consists of 12 residues. The CDR3 region is CASSTTENEQFF. As DNA, the CDR3 is TGCGCCAGCAGCACCACGGAGAATGAGCAGTTCTTC.

In this sample, this clonotype turned up many times. The chain carries TRBV29-1 and TRBJ2-1; D is unclear. The CDR3 covers 11 residues. Trimming stripped 4 bases from V and 5 bases from J, with 6 bases between. Looked up from germline, CDR1 is SQVTM and CDR2 is ANQGSEA. DNA of the CDR3: TGCAGCGTTGGCGGAGACAATGAGCAGTTCTTC. Its translation: CSVGGDNEQFF.

This clonotype was seen a handful of times. This chain links TRBV20-1 with TRBJ2-1; D possibly corresponds to TRBD2 (6 bases). From germline, CDR1 is DFQATT and CDR2 SNEGSKA (reference sequence). The CDR3 is 15 residues long. Trimming took 0 bases from V and 5 from J, leaving 14 bases between them. Here the CDR3 DNA reads TGCAGTGCTAGAGATGACCCGGGAGCCCACAATGAGCAGTTCTTC. Translated, it gives CSARDDPGAHNEQFF.

This clonotype was observed once. The V call is TRBV3-1, the J call TRBJ2-3; either TRBD1 or TRBD2 may fit D (5 bases each). CDR1 and CDR2 (germline): LGHDT, YNNKEL (reference sequence). V was pared by 11 bases and J by 7 bases, with 25 bases between. The CDR3 has 15 residues. As DNA, the CDR3 is TGTGCCTCCACCAAAGAGGGGCCATGGACACATACGCAGTATTTT. This sequence encodes CASTKEGPWTHTQYF.

CDR3 sequence: CASSSQPNQPQHF. The DNA of the CDR3 is TGTGCCAGCAGCTCTCAGCCTAATCAGCCCCAGCATTTT. This chain joins TRBV7-3 and TRBJ1-5; D gene ambiguous. Trimming stripped 4 bases from V and 4 bases from J, with 8 bases between. Germline V gives CDR1 SGHTA, CDR2 FQGTGA. The CDR3 extends over 13 amino acids.

This clonotype turned up a few times. This chain joins TRBV5-5 and TRBJ1-6; TRBD1 aligns across 9 bases. Germline V gene lookup returns CDR1 SGHKS and CDR2 YYEKEE (reference sequence). This CDR3 is 14 amino acids long. V shed 3 bases, J shed 13 bases, and the junction held 8 bases outside the gene matches. The CDR3 reads CASSSPGQGFPLHF. The DNA of the CDR3 is TGTGCCAGCAGCTCTCCGGGACAGGGATTTCCCCTCCACTTT.

The V and J genes are TRBV10-3 and TRBJ1-4; D possibly corresponds to TRBD1 (5 bases). Trimming cost V 6 bases and J 11 bases, with 19 bases left between them. There are 14 residues in the CDR3. Germline V lookup: CDR1 ENHRY, CDR2 SYGVKD. In DNA form, the CDR3 reads TGTGCCATCAGAGACGGTTGGGGGGGAGAGAAACTGTTTTTT. Its protein product is CAIRDGWGGEKLFF.

The chain is built from TRBV20-1 and TRBJ2-7; D may be TRBD2 (6 bases). Looked up from germline, CDR1 is DFQATT and CDR2 is SNEGSKA (reference sequence). The CDR3 consists of 15 residues. The V end lost 0 bases, the J end lost 4 bases, and 16 bases lay between the germline ends. CDR3: CSARDPGGDLYEQYF. As DNA, the CDR3 is TGCAGTGCTAGAGATCCCGGCGGGGATCTTTACGAGCAGTACTTC.

The chain joins TRBV6-5 to TRBJ1-2; perhaps TRBD1 as D (5 bases). CDR3 size: 14 residues. Trimming stripped 5 bases from V and 6 bases from J, with 16 bases between. The germline gives CDR1 MNHEY, CDR2 SVGAGI. The CDR3 DNA is TGTGCCAGCAGTACTGGCGGGGGTCTAAATGGCTACACCTTC. Its protein is CASSTGGGLNGYTF.

The V and J genes are TRBV19 and TRBJ2-3; D ambiguous. This CDR3 is built from 10 residues. Germline V gene sequence: CDR1 LNHDA, CDR2 SQIVND (reference sequence). V lost 11 bases, J lost 1 base, and 4 bases lay in between. The CDR3 loop reads CAGCTDTQYF. The CDR3 region has the DNA TGTGCCGGCTGCACAGATACGCAGTATTTT. Full variable domain (remainder filled in from reference TRBV19 and TRBJ2-3): DGGITQSPKYLFRKEGQNVTLSCEQNLNHDAMYWYRQDPGQGLRLIYYSQIVNDFQKGDIAEGYSVSREKKESFPLTVTSAQKNPTAFYLCAGCTDTQYFGPGTRLTVL.